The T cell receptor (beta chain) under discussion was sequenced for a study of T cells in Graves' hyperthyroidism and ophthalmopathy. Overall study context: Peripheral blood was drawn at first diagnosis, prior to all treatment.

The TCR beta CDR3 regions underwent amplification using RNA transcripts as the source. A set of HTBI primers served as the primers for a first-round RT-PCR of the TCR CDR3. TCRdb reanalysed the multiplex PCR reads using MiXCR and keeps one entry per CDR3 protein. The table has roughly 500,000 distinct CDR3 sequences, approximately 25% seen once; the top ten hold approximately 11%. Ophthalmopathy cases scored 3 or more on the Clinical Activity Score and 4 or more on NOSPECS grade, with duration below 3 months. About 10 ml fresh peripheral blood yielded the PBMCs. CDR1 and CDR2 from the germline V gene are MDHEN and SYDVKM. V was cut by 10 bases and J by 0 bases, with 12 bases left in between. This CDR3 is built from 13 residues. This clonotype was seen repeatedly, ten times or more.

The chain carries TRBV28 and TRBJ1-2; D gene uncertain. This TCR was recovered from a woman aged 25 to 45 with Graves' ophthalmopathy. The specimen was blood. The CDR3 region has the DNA TGTGCCACCAGGATGTCTACTAACTATGGCTACACCTTC. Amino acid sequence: CATRMSTNYGYTF.